The entry below gives a single T cell receptor (beta chain) sequence along with its context. The data were obtained in a study of blood T cell repertoires in COVID-19. The table came from immunoSEQ multiplex PCR; TCRdb's copy has only in-frame clones and leaves some out. This table holds 150,000 to 200,000 clones, about 86% found once. J gave up 2 bases and V 4 bases, and 4 bases lay outside the gene matches. Germline loops: CDR1 SGDLS, CDR2 YYNGEE. This CDR3 has 14 amino acids. The material sequenced was peripheral blood. The V gene is TRBV9, the J gene TRBJ2-3; 7 positions match TRBD1. The source is an elderly woman with acute or convalescent COVID-19. As DNA, the CDR3 is TGTGCCAGCAGCCCCAGGGGGAACACAGATACGCAGTATTTT. Its protein product is CASSPRGNTDTQYF.